The following is a T cell receptor beta chain sequence with its context. As yet, its antigen is unknown. Sequencing of TCR beta was performed on blood CD8+ and CD4+ T cells. This sample was included in a study of CD8 T cells in Susac syndrome. Broader study findings: As the study acknowledged, the number of individuals in its TCR sequencing and HLA analysis was relatively small.

RNA was extracted with the RNeasy kit, and a quantity of roughly 0.5 to 1 ug was reverse transcribed using random hexamers. Multiplex immunoSEQ PCR targeted 54 Vbeta and 13 Jbeta TCR beta segments. TCRdb re-derived calls from the immunoSEQ multiplex PCR reads in MiXCR, one entry per CDR3 protein. Of 150,000 to 250,000 distinct CDR3 sequences listed, nearly 95% were seen once; the top ten hold approximately 0.093%. The V gene's germline CDR1 is SEHNR and CDR2 FQNEAQ (reference sequence). V gave up 4 bases and J gave up 7 bases, with 10 bases separating them. The CDR3 extends over 12 amino acids. This receptor was obtained from a human donor with multiple sclerosis. V gene TRBV7-9 combines with J gene TRBJ1-2; D is unclear. Sequenced sample: CD4+ T cells from PBMCs. CDR3 in DNA: TGTGCCAGCAGCTCCCCGGGGTCTGGCTACACCTTC. As protein: CASSSPGSGYTF.